The 18 T cell receptor beta chains below come from one sample, sequenced in a study of blood T cell repertoires in COVID-19. Some clones are missing from TCRdb's copy, which holds only in-frame ones; the method was immunoSEQ multiplex PCR. The sample carries over 75,000 clones, 75% to 85% recorded once. Input material: peripheral blood. These receptors all come from a woman aged 45 to 65 with acute or convalescent COVID-19.

The gene calls are TRBV6-5 and TRBJ2-7; tentatively, D is TRBD2 (7 bases). V dropped 2 bases and J dropped 3 bases, with 17 bases sitting between them. Germline V lookup: CDR1 MNHEY, CDR2 SVGAGI. The CDR3 is 16 residues long. The CDR3: CASSYHVRGASYEQYF. The CDR3 nucleotides are TGTGCCAGCAGTTACCACGTCCGGGGGGCCAGCTACGAGCAGTACTTC.

The chain couples TRBV24-1 to TRBJ2-2, with 9 positions matching TRBD2. The CDR3 sequence is 15 residues long. Trimming removed 3 bases from V and 6 bases from J; junction bases left unmatched: 4. Looked up from germline, CDR1 is KGHDR and CDR2 is SFDVKD. CDR3 coding DNA: TGTGCCACCAGTGATCCGCGGGGGGGTCCCGGGGAGCTGTTTTTT. The encoded protein is CATSDPRGGPGELFF.

The gene calls are TRBV10-3 and TRBJ2-1; 8 bases are a match to TRBD1. The CDR3 has 16 amino acids. V shed 7 bases, J shed 8 bases, and the junction held 16 bases outside the gene matches. Germline-derived CDR1 and CDR2 are ENHRY and SYGVKD. For the CDR3, the DNA is TGTGCCATCAACTACCGTGGGGCAGGGGGCATTGATGAGCAGTTCTTC. Protein product: CAINYRGAGGIDEQFF.

The chain employs TRBV5-6 and TRBJ2-7; 7 positions match TRBD2. The CDR3 loop spans 15 amino acids. Trimming at V came to 3 bases and at J to 3 bases, leaving 9 bases not matched to a gene. CDR1 SGHDT and CDR2 YYEEEE come from the germline V gene. The CDR3 here is CASSYTGLTNYEQYF. Here the CDR3 DNA reads TGTGCCAGCAGCTACACGGGACTAACGAACTACGAGCAGTACTTC.

The chain combines TRBV6-4 with TRBJ2-3, with TRBD1 as a possible D gene (6 bases). Per the germline V gene, CDR1 is MRHNA and CDR2 is SNTAGT. This CDR3 has 15 amino acids. Deletions cut 2 bases from V and 4 bases from J, with 13 bases between. The CDR3 sequence: CASSDSGSGADTQYF. Here the CDR3 DNA reads TGTGCCAGCAGTGACAGCGGTTCAGGGGCAGATACGCAGTATTTT.

The chain links TRBV27 to TRBJ2-1; 7 positions match TRBD2. V was pared by 6 bases and J by 9 bases, with 14 bases of the junction left unmatched. The V gene's germline CDR1 is MNHEY and CDR2 SMNVEV (reference sequence). This CDR3 is 15 amino acids long. As DNA, the CDR3 is TGTGCCAGCAGCCACTCGGGGGGAAGGATTCTTGAGCAGTTCTTC. Protein: CASSHSGGRILEQFF.

This chain connects TRBV6-2 or TRBV6-3 to TRBJ2-7; 7 positions agree with TRBD2. CDR1 and CDR2 from the germline V gene are MNHEY and SVGEGT. The length of the CDR3 is 14 residues. With 5 bases clipped from V and 1 base from J, the junction kept 5 bases outside the gene matches. CDR3 sequence: CASSTSGGSYEQYF. The CDR3 region has the DNA TGTGCCAGCAGTACCTCGGGGGGATCCTACGAGCAGTACTTC.

The chain recombines TRBV4-1 with TRBJ2-1; D is ambiguous. Trimming took off 8 bases at V and 4 bases at J, with 9 bases between the two ends. This CDR3 has 12 residues. The germline CDR1 and CDR2 sequences are MGHRA and YSYEKL. CDR3 sequence: CASGVSYNEQFF. CDR3 in DNA: TGCGCCAGCGGTGTGAGTTACAATGAGCAGTTCTTC.

V is TRBV2 and J is TRBJ1-2; the D is unclear. Germline CDR1 reads SNHLY; CDR2 reads FYNNEI. The CDR3 is made up of 13 amino acids. With 7 bases removed from V and 0 bases from J, the gap between germline ends came to 9 bases. The CDR3 DNA sequence: TGTGCCAGCAAGGCTGACTCTAACTATGGCTACACCTTC. This gives the protein CASKADSNYGYTF. Drawing the rest from reference TRBV2 and TRBJ1-2, the complete variable domain is EPEVTQTPSHQVTQMGQEVILRCVPISNHLYFYWYRQILGQKVEFLVSFYNNEISEKSEIFDDQFSVERPDGSNFTLKIRSTKLEDSAMYFCASKADSNYGYTFGSGTRLTVV.

The J gene is TRBJ1-2, the V gene TRBV5-1; 7 nucleotides match TRBD1. CDR1 is SGHRS and CDR2 is YFSETQ in the germline V gene. CDR3 length: 17 residues. The V segment lost 3 bases and the J segment 3 bases; nucleotides outside the gene matches: 14. CDR3 nucleotide sequence: TGCGCCAGCAGCTCTAAGGGGGCAGGGTCCATGGACTATGGCTACACCTTC. This encodes CASSSKGAGSMDYGYTF.

The gene calls are TRBV7-9 and TRBJ2-3, with TRBD1 identical over 7 bases. Germline CDR1 and CDR2: SEHNR and FQNEAQ (reference sequence). CDR3 size: 15 residues. Trimming removed 6 bases from V and 1 base from J; junction bases left unmatched: 7. CDR3 sequence: CASSRQGGGTDTQYF. The DNA for the CDR3 is TGTGCCAGCAGTAGACAGGGTGGGGGCACAGATACGCAGTATTTT.

V is TRBV7-9 and J is TRBJ1-4, with 11 positions matching TRBD1. Germline V lookup: CDR1 SEHNR, CDR2 FQNEAQ (reference sequence). This CDR3 has 16 residues. J lost 6 bases, V lost 6 bases, and 9 bases had no gene match. CDR3: CASSPLPGQGDEKLFF. The CDR3 DNA reads TGTGCCAGCAGTCCTCTCCCGGGACAGGGGGATGAAAAACTGTTTTTT.

The rearrangement joins TRBV6-5 to TRBJ2-1; TRBD1 aligns across 8 bases. Germline V gives CDR1 MNHEY, CDR2 SVGAGI. Losses at the gene ends were 7 bases for V and 13 bases for J; bases not matched to a gene: 18. The CDR3 covers 15 residues. The CDR3 reads CASKHQGADSPIQFF. Here the CDR3 DNA reads TGTGCCAGCAAGCACCAGGGGGCAGATAGTCCCATCCAGTTCTTC.

The chain has TRBV5-5 and TRBJ2-7; no definite D call. Trimming shortened V by 0 bases and J by 1 base, and 5 bases separated the two germline ends. Germline loops: CDR1 SGHKS, CDR2 YYEKEE (reference sequence). The CDR3 is 13 amino acids. The CDR3 region is CASSLELSYEQYF. The CDR3 DNA is TGTGCCAGCAGCTTGGAACTTTCCTACGAGCAGTACTTC.

V usage is TRBV6-5 and J usage is TRBJ2-5; TRBD2 matches 7 bases. V was pared by 6 bases and J by 7 bases, with 8 bases of the junction left unmatched. In germline, CDR1 is MNHEY, CDR2 SVGAGI. The CDR3 length is 13 residues. The CDR3 nucleotides are TGTGCCAGCAGATTCGGACTAGGCGGGACCCAGTACTTC. Its translation is CASRFGLGGTQYF.

On this clone: One junction end does not reproduce the germline sequence, and a read error may be involved. At the DNA level, this CDR3 is encoded by other sequences in the same sample as well. The chain recombines TRBV29-1 with TRBJ2-7; D gene unclear. Looked up from germline, CDR1 is SQVTM and CDR2 is ANQGSEA. This CDR3 is 12 amino acids long. In DNA form, the CDR3 reads TGCAGCGTTTTAGCTTCCTCCTATGAGCAGTACTTC. It codes for CSVLASSYEQYF.

This clone was detected a few times. V and J are TRBV11-2 and TRBJ2-2; TRBD1 aligns across 9 bases. Unmatched junction bases numbered 10, after V lost 5 bases and J lost 3 bases. The CDR3 extends over 17 amino acids. Germline loops: CDR1 SGHAT, CDR2 FQNNGV. The CDR3 sequence: CASSQNRGRADTGELFF. CDR3 coding DNA: TGTGCCAGCAGCCAAAACAGGGGGCGAGCGGACACCGGGGAGCTGTTTTTT.

V is TRBV30 and J is TRBJ1-4; 11 bases are a match to TRBD1. The V segment lost 0 bases and the J segment 0 bases; nucleotides outside the gene matches: 3. In germline, CDR1 is GTSNPN, CDR2 SVGIG (reference sequence). CDR3 length equals 17 residues. The DNA of the CDR3 is TGTGCCTGGAGTGTAAGGACAGGGGGCTCAACTAATGAAAAACTGTTTTTT. Translating it yields CAWSVRTGGSTNEKLFF.